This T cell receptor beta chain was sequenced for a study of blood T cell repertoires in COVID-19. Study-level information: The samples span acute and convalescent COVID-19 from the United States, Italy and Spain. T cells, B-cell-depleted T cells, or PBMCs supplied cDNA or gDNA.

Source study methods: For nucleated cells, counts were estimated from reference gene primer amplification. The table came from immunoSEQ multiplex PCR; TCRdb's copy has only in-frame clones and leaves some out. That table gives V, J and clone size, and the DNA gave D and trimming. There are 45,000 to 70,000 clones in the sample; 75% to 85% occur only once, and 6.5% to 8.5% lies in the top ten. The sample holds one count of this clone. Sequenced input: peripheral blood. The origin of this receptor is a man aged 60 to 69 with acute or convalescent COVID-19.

Written as DNA, the CDR3 is TGTGCCATCAGTACTAGCGGGGACACCTACGAGCAGTACTTC. It is translated as CAISTSGDTYEQYF. The rearrangement links TRBV10-3 to TRBJ2-7; 10 bases agree with TRBD2. The CDR3 is 14 residues long. V trimming: 5 bases; J trimming: 2 bases; junction bases outside the gene matches: 3. CDR1 ENHRY and CDR2 SYGVKD come from the germline V gene.